The 23 T cell receptor beta chains listed next were all sequenced from one sample in a study of T-cell memory formation after mild COVID-19 (dated by TCRdb to about 2021). Library preparation used 5' RACE. Reads for this sample came from an Illumina NovaSeq 6000. Starting from the raw public reads, TCRdb applied fastp trimming at Q25, assembled clones with MiXCR and retained in-frame beta chains. Here each entry gathers all rows of one CDR3 protein and keeps the most common genes and DNA. The sample profile shows hundreds of thousands of distinct CDR3 sequences; less than 20% of them were found once. The ten largest clones take up about a fifth of the sample. Sequencing was performed on PBMCs or a T cell subset sorted from them (not recorded which). These receptors were obtained from a young man who had mild COVID-19 (a few samples of this study predate the infection). The sample titles of this study are shuffled in the database, so cell type and time point are left out; the donor was told from shared clones.

This clonotype was counted a few times. Germline and junction disagree at one end, which may indicate a read error. The chain couples TRBV29-1 to TRBJ1-1; D remains unclear. This CDR3 is built from 9 residues. Germline V gene lookup returns CDR1 SQVTM and CDR2 ANQGSEA. This CDR3 is CSVVSPAGF. The DNA for the CDR3 is TGCAGCGTTGTTAGTCCAGCGGGATTT.

This clonotype was seen ten or more times. The chain couples TRBV7-7 to TRBJ2-5; D possibly corresponds to TRBD1 (6 bases). The CDR3 runs 13 residues. Germline V gene lookup returns CDR1 SSHAT and CDR2 FNYEAQ (reference sequence). V dropped 4 bases and J dropped 5 bases, with 11 bases sitting between them. The CDR3 sequence is CASSSDRTETQYF. As DNA, the CDR3 is TGTGCCAGCAGCTCGGACAGAACGGAGACCCAGTACTTC.

This chain joins TRBV28 and TRBJ2-5; tentative D call: TRBD2 (6 bases). V gave up 8 bases and J gave up 0 bases, with 7 bases separating them. The CDR3 loop spans 12 amino acids. CDR1 is MDHEN, CDR2 SYDVKM, per germline. CDR3 amino acids: CASRDYQETQYF. The CDR3 nucleotides are TGTGCCAGCCGGGACTACCAAGAGACCCAGTACTTC.

This clonotype was detected a few times. This chain connects TRBV28 to TRBJ2-3; possibly TRBD2 for D (6 bases). CDR1 is MDHEN, CDR2 SYDVKM, per germline. This CDR3 region has 16 residues. V dropped 5 bases and J dropped 4 bases, with 19 bases sitting between them. The CDR3, as DNA: TGTGCCAGCAGTCCTCTAGCGCTCTCAAGGGCAGATACGCAGTATTTT. Amino acid sequence: CASSPLALSRADTQYF.

A few counts support this clonotype. This rearrangement joins TRBV15 to TRBJ2-3; the match to TRBD2 covers 10 bases. Germline-derived CDR1 and CDR2 are LNHNV and YYDKDF (reference sequence). This CDR3 region has 17 residues. V trimming: 0 bases; J trimming: 4 bases; junction bases outside the gene matches: 7. CDR3 region: CATSRDKKRGGADTQYF. The CDR3, as DNA: TGTGCCACCAGCAGAGATAAAAAGCGGGGGGGCGCAGATACGCAGTATTTT.

This clonotype came up many times. The rearrangement joins TRBV4-1 to TRBJ1-1; no definite D call. Germline V gives CDR1 MGHRA, CDR2 YSYEKL. The CDR3 covers 14 residues. The V end lost 4 bases, the J end lost 4 bases, and 13 bases lay between the germline ends. Here the CDR3 DNA reads TGCGCCAGCAGCCTAAGGACTCTGGGCACTGAAGCTTTCTTT. The encoded protein is CASSLRTLGTEAFF.

This clonotype was picked up a small number of times. The chain has TRBV4-2 and TRBJ2-2, with no clear D. The CDR3 contains 12 residues. From germline, CDR1 is LGHNA and CDR2 YNFKEQ. Trimming shortened V by 3 bases and J by 6 bases, and 5 bases separated the two germline ends. The CDR3 DNA sequence: TGTGCCAGCAGCCAGCTCCCCGGGGAGCTGTTTTTT. It encodes CASSQLPGELFF.

V and J are TRBV5-6 and TRBJ2-7; D gene unclear. Trimming shortened V by 2 bases and J by 3 bases, and 15 bases separated the two germline ends. CDR1 is SGHDT, CDR2 YYEEEE, per germline. CDR3 length: 15 residues. The chain's CDR3 is CASSFTTAAGYEQYV. The DNA for the CDR3 is TGTGCCAGCAGCTTTACAACGGCGGCAGGCTACGAGCAGTACGTC.

The chain is built from TRBV4-2 and TRBJ1-1; D is unclear. This CDR3 region has 16 residues. The germline CDR1 and CDR2 sequences are LGHNA and YNFKEQ. The V end lost 3 bases, the J end lost 2 bases, and 16 bases lay between the germline ends. The CDR3 loop reads CASSHAPRTGNTEAFF. CDR3 in DNA: TGTGCCAGCAGCCATGCCCCCCGGACGGGAAACACTGAAGCTTTCTTT.

V and J are TRBV12-3 or TRBV12-4 and TRBJ1-5; maybe TRBD1 (6 bases). V shed 5 bases and J shed 6 bases, with 11 bases lying between them. The CDR3 spans 13 residues. CDR3 loop: CASSEPGAQPQHF. CDR3 bases: TGTGCCAGCAGTGAACCAGGGGCTCAGCCCCAGCATTTT.

The chain links TRBV2 to TRBJ2-2, with no clear D. Trimming took off 3 bases at V and 1 base at J, with 9 bases between the two ends. CDR3 length: 15 residues. Germline loops: CDR1 SNHLY, CDR2 FYNNEI. The CDR3 sequence: CASSEVGQNTGELFF. The CDR3 DNA is TGTGCCAGCAGTGAGGTGGGCCAGAACACCGGGGAGCTGTTTTTT. Complete variable domain (other parts from reference TRBV2 and TRBJ2-2): EPEVTQTPSHQVTQMGQEVILRCVPISNHLYFYWYRQILGQKVEFLVSFYNNEISEKSEIFDDQFSVERPDGSNFTLKIRSTKLEDSAMYFCASSEVGQNTGELFFGEGSRLTVL.

This clonotype was detected a few times. The chain combines TRBV4-1 with TRBJ2-3; D is perhaps TRBD1 (5 bases). CDR3 length: 15 residues. Germline CDR1 and CDR2: MGHRA and YSYEKL. V was clipped by 1 base and J by 6 bases, with 14 bases between them. CDR3 sequence (DNA): TGCGCCAGCAGCCAAGGGGGCCTTTCGGGCGATACGCAGTATTTT. It is translated as CASSQGGLSGDTQYF.

This clonotype was picked up a small number of times. V gene TRBV4-3 combines with J gene TRBJ1-2; the D gene is possibly TRBD1 (6 bases). Germline CDR1 LGHNA, CDR2 YSLEER. Trimming removed 0 bases at V and 7 bases at J, with 12 bases between. The CDR3 extends over 14 amino acids. The CDR3 nucleotides are TGCGCCAGCAGCCAAGATAAGGGGGAGGGTGGCTACACCTTC. The encoded protein is CASSQDKGEGGYTF.

The chain links TRBV27 to TRBJ2-7, with D maybe TRBD2 (6 bases). The germline CDR1 and CDR2 sequences are MNHEY and SMNVEV (reference sequence). This CDR3 is built from 15 residues. Trimming removed 6 bases from V and 2 bases from J, with 17 bases in between. The CDR3 is CASSLSLGGAYEQYF. In DNA form, the CDR3 reads TGTGCCAGCAGCCTTAGCCTCGGGGGAGCCTACGAGCAGTACTTC.

In its sample, this clonotype was seen a few times. The gene calls are TRBV7-2 and TRBJ2-7, with D possibly being TRBD1 (5 bases). V shed 5 bases and J shed 6 bases, with 11 bases lying between them. From germline, CDR1 is SGHTA and CDR2 FQGNSA. The length of the CDR3 is 12 residues. The chain's CDR3 is CASSKAGFEQYF. Written as DNA, the CDR3 is TGTGCCAGCAGCAAAGCAGGGTTCGAGCAGTACTTC.

The gene calls are TRBV7-9 and TRBJ1-4, with TRBD1 matching 9 bases. This CDR3 is built from 15 residues. V shed 4 bases and J 8 bases; nucleotides not matched to a gene: 8. Germline V gene sequence: CDR1 SEHNR, CDR2 FQNEAQ (reference sequence). The CDR3 DNA reads as TGTGCCAGCAGCTCACCGGGACAGGGTGAAGAAAAACTGTTTTTT. As protein: CASSSPGQGEEKLFF.

V and J are TRBV24-1 and TRBJ1-1; D possibly corresponds to TRBD1 (5 bases). CDR3 length equals 13 residues. V gave up 4 bases and J gave up 6 bases, with 11 bases separating them. Per germline, CDR1 KGHDR and CDR2 SFDVKD. The CDR3 region is CATSDPGAPEAFF. The CDR3 coding sequence is TGTGCCACCAGTGACCCCGGGGCACCTGAAGCTTTCTTT.

The genes are TRBV2 and TRBJ2-2, with D perhaps TRBD2 (7 bases). Between the trimmed V and J ends, which lost 0 bases and 10 bases, there was a span of 18 bases. Per germline, CDR1 SNHLY and CDR2 FYNNEI. This CDR3 is 16 amino acids long. CDR3 protein: CASSEALSGGQPELFF. In nucleotides, the CDR3 is TGTGCCAGCAGTGAAGCGCTTTCGGGGGGCCAACCGGAGCTGTTTTTT.

The chain couples TRBV4-2 to TRBJ1-1, with no clear D. The CDR3 length is 14 residues. V dropped 0 bases and J dropped 6 bases, with 11 bases sitting between them. The V gene's germline CDR1 is LGHNA and CDR2 YNFKEQ. CDR3 sequence: CASSQDTAVAEAFF. In DNA, the CDR3 is TGTGCCAGCAGCCAAGACACAGCGGTCGCTGAAGCTTTCTTT.

A few counts support this clonotype. The genes are TRBV5-1 and TRBJ1-1; D not certain. The CDR3 has 14 residues. V was clipped by 6 bases and J by 1 base, with 13 bases between them. Germline assignment: CDR1 SGHRS and CDR2 YFSETQ. CDR3 sequence reads: CASKAGSSNTEAFF. In nucleotides, the CDR3 is TGCGCCAGCAAGGCGGGCAGTTCGAACACTGAAGCTTTCTTT. Full variable domain (outside the CDR3, taken from reference TRBV5-1 and TRBJ1-1): KAGVTQTPRYLIKTRGQQVTLSCSPISGHRSVSWYQQTPGQGLQFLFEYFSETQRNKGNFPGRFSGRQFSNSRSEMNVSTLELGDSALYLCASKAGSSNTEAFFGQGTRLTVV.

V and J are TRBV7-8 and TRBJ2-7; 9 bases match TRBD1. The V and J ends lost 8 bases and 0 bases, in that order; junction bases with no gene match: 5. The CDR3 spans 14 residues. CDR1 and CDR2 from the germline V gene are SGHVS and FQNEAQ. Written as DNA, the CDR3 is TGTGCCAGCTCTTGGACAGGGGCCTCCTACGAGCAGTACTTC. The encoded protein is CASSWTGASYEQYF.

This clonotype was picked up a small number of times. J is TRBJ2-3 and V is TRBV9; tentatively, D is TRBD2 (6 bases). The germline V gene encodes CDR1 SGDLS and CDR2 YYNGEE. V lost 2 bases, J lost 8 bases, and 15 bases lay in between. This CDR3 contains 14 residues. The CDR3 here is CASSVLSGEGTQYF. The CDR3 DNA is TGTGCCAGCAGCGTTCTTAGCGGAGAAGGTACGCAGTATTTT.

This clonotype was counted only a few times. The J gene is TRBJ2-2, the V gene TRBV24-1, with D maybe TRBD1 (5 bases). The CDR3 is 15 residues long. The germline CDR1 and CDR2 sequences are KGHDR and SFDVKD. V was pared by 4 bases and J by 3 bases, with 11 bases between. The CDR3 DNA reads TGTGCCACCAGTGACGCCGCAGGGTACACCGGGGAGCTGTTTTTT. Translating it yields CATSDAAGYTGELFF.